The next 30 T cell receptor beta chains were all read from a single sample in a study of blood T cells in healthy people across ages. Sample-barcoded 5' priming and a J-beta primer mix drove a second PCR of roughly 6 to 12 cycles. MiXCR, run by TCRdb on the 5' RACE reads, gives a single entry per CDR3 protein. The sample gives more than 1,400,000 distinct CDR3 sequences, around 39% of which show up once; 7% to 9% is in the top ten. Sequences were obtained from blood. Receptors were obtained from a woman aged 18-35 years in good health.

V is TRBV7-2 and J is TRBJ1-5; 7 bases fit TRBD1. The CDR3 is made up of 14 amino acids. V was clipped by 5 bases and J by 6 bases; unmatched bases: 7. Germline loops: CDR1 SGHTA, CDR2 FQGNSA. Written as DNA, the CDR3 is TGTGCCAGCAGCGGACGAGGGGGCGGTCAGCCCCAGCATTTT. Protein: CASSGRGGGQPQHF.

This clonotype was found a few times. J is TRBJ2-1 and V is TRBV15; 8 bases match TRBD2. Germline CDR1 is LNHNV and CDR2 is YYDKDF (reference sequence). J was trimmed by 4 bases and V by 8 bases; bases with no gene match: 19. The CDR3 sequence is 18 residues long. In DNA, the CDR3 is TGTGCCACCGCTGATGAAGGGTCGGCGGGAGGCTCATACAATGAGCAGTTCTTC. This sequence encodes CATADEGSAGGSYNEQFF.

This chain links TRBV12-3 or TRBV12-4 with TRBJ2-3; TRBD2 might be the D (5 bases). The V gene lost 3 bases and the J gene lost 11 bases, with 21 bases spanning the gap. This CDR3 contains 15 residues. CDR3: CASSFVASSTDVQYF. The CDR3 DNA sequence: TGTGCCAGCAGTTTCGTGGCATCTAGCACAGATGTGCAGTATTTT.

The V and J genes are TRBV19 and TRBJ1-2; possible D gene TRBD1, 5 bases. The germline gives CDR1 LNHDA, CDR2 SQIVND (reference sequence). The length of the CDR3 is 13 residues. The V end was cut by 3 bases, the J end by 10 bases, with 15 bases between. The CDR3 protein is CASSITGGDFYTF. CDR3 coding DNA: TGTGCCAGTAGTATCACAGGAGGGGACTTCTACACCTTC.

The DNA of the CDR3 is TGCGCCAGCAGCCAGACACAAGACAGGGACTACGAGCAGTACTTC. Translating it yields CASSQTQDRDYEQYF. The genes are TRBV4-1 and TRBJ2-7, with 7 bases aligning to TRBD1. The germline V gene encodes CDR1 MGHRA and CDR2 YSYEKL. The CDR3 is 15 residues long. V was clipped by 3 bases and J by 3 bases; unmatched bases: 8.

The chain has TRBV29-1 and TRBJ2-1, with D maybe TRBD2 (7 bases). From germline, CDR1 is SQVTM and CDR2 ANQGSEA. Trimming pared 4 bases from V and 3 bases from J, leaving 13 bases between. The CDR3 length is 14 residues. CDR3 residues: CSVGQAGVYNEQFF. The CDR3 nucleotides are TGCAGCGTTGGACAGGCGGGAGTCTACAATGAGCAGTTCTTC.

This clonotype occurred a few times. CDR3 sequence reads: CASSPGQGLNYGYTF. The CDR3 DNA reads TGCGCCAGCTCCCCGGGACAGGGCCTTAACTATGGCTACACCTTC. The V and J genes are TRBV4-1 and TRBJ1-2, with 9 bases identical to TRBD1. The V and J ends lost 8 bases and 1 base, in that order; junction bases with no gene match: 8. This CDR3 has 15 amino acids. Germline CDR1 MGHRA, CDR2 YSYEKL.

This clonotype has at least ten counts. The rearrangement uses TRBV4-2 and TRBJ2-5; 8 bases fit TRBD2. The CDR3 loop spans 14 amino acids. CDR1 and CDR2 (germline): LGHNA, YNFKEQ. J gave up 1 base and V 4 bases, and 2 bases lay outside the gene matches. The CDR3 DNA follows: TGTGCCAGCAGCCGCCTAGCGGGCCAAGAGACCCAGTACTTC. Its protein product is CASSRLAGQETQYF.

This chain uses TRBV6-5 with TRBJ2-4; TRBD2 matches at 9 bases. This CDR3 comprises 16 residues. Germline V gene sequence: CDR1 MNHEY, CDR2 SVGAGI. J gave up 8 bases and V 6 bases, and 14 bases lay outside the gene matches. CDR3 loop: CASSDLGAGGRDIQYF. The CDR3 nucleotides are TGTGCCAGCAGCGACCTTGGAGCGGGGGGCAGGGACATTCAGTACTTC.

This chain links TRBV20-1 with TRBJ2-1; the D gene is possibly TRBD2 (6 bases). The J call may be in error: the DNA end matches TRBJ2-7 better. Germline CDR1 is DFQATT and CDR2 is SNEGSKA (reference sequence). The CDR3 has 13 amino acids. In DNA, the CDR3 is TGCAGTGCCCCGACTAGGGAATACAATGAGCAGTACTTC. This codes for CSAPTREYNEQYF.

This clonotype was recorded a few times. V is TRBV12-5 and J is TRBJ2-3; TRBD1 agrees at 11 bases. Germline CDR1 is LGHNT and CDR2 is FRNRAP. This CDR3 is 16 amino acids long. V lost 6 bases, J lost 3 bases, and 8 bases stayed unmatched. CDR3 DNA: TGTGCTAGTGGAGACACGGGACAGGGGGTGACAGATACGCAGTATTTT. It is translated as CASGDTGQGVTDTQYF.

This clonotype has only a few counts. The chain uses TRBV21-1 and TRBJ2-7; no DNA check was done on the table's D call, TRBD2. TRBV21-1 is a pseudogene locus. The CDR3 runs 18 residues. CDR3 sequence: CASSKGVPGTSSSREQYF. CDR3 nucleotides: TGTGCCAGCAGCAAAGGAGTCCCCGGGACTTCTTCGAGTCGGGAGCAGTACTTC.

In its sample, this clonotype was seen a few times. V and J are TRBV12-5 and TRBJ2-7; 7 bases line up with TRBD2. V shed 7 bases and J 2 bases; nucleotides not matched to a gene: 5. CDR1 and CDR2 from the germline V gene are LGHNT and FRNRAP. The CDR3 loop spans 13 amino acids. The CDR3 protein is CASATGGPYEQYF. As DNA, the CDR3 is TGTGCTAGTGCCACGGGAGGTCCCTACGAGCAGTACTTC.

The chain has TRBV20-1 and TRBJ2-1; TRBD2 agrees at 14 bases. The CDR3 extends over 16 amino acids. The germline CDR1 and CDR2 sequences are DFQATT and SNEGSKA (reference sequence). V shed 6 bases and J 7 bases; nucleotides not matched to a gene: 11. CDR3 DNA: TGCAGTGCGGGGGCCCATAGACTAGCGGGAGGGAATGAGCAGTTCTTC. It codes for CSAGAHRLAGGNEQFF.

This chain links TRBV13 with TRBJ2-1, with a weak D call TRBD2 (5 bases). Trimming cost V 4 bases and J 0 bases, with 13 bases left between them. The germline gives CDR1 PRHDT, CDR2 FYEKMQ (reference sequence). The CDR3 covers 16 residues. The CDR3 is CASSSLGAVSYNEQFF. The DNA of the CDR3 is TGTGCCAGCAGCTCCCTAGGAGCGGTCTCCTACAATGAGCAGTTCTTC.

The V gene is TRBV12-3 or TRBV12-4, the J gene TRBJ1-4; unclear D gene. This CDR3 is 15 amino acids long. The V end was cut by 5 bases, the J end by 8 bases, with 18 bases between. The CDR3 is CASSLSGKTGEKLFF. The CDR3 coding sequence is TGTGCCAGCAGTCTCTCCGGGAAAACGGGGGAAAAACTGTTTTTT.

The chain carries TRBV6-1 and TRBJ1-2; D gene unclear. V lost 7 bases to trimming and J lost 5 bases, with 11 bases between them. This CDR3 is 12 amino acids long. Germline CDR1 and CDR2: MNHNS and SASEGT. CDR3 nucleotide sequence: TGTGCCAGCACCAAAACGGGTTATGGCTACACCTTC. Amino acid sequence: CASTKTGYGYTF.

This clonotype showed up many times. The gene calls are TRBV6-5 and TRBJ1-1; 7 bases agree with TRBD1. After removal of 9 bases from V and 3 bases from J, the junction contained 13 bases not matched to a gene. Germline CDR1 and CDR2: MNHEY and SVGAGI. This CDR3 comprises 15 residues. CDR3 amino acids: CASYPPRGGYTEAFF. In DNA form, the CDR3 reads TGTGCCAGTTACCCCCCCAGGGGGGGTTACACTGAAGCTTTCTTT.

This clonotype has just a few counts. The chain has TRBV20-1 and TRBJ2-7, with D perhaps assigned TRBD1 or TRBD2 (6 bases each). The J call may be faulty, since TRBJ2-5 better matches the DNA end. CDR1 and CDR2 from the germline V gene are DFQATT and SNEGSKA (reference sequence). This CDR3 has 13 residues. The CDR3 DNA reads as TGCAGTGCCACGGAGGGGGGAATCGGGACCCAGTACTTC. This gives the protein CSATEGGIGTQYF.

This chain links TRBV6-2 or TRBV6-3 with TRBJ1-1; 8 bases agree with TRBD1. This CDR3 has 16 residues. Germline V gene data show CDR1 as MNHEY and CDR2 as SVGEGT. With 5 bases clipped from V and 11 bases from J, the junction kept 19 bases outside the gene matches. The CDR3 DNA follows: TGTGCCAGCAGTGCATTGGGGTCTGGACAGGGCCTGAGGGCTTTCTTT. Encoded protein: CASSALGSGQGLRAFF.

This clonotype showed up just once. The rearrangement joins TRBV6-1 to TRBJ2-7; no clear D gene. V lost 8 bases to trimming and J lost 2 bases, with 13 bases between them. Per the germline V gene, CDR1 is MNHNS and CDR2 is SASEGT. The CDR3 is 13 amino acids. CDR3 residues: CASLPGLPYEQYF. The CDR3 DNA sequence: TGTGCCAGCTTGCCCGGTTTGCCCTACGAGCAGTACTTC.

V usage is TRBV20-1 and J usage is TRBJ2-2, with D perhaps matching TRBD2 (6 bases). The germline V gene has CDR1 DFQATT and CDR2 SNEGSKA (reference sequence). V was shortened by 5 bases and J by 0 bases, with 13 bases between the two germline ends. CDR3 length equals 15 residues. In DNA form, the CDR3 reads TGCAGTGCTCCGGGACTCCACGCGAACACCGGGGAGCTGTTTTTT. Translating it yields CSAPGLHANTGELFF.

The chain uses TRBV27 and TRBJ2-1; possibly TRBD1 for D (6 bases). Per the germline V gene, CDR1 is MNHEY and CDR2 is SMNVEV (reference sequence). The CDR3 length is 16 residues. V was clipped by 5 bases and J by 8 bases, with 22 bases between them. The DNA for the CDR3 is TGTGCCAGCAGTCCGAGACCGGGAACCAAGGGGGATGAGCAGTTCTTC. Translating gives CASSPRPGTKGDEQFF.

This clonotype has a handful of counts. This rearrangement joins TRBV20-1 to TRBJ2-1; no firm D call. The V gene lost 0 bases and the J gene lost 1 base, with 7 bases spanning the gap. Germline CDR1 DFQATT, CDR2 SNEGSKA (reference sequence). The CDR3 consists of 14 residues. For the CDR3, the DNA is TGCAGTGCTAGAGATCGTGCGTCCTACAATGAGCAGTTCTTC. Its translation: CSARDRASYNEQFF.

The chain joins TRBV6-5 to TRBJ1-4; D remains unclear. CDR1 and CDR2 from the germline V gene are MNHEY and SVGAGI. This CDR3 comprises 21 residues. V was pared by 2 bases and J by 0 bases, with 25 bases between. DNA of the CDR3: TGTGCCAGCAGTTACCTGGTCATGGGCAAGGAGGATTCGGCAACTAATGAAAAACTGTTTTTT. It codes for CASSYLVMGKEDSATNEKLFF.

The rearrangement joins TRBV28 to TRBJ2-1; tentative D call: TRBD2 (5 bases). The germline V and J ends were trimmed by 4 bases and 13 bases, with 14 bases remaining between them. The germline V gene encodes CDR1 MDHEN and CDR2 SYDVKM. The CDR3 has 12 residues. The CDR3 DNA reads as TGTGCCAGCAGTTGGGTGAGGGAGACCCAGTTCTTC. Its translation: CASSWVRETQFF.

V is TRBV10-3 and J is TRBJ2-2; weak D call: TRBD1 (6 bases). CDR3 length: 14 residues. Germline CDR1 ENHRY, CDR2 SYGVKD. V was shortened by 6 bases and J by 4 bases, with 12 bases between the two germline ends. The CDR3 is CAIRTGQRTGELFF. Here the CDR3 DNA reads TGTGCCATCAGGACGGGACAACGCACCGGGGAGCTGTTTTTT.

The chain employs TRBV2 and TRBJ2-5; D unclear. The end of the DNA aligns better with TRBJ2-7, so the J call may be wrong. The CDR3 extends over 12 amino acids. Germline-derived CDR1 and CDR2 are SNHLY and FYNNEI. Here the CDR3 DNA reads TGTGCCAGCACAAAGGTCGTGCACGAGCAGTACTTC. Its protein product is CASTKVVHEQYF.

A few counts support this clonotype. CDR3 bases: TGTGCCAGCACGACAGACTCCTACGAGCAGTACTTC. Translated: CASTTDSYEQYF. The rearrangement uses TRBV2 and TRBJ2-7; tentative D call: TRBD1 (5 bases). Germline assignment: CDR1 SNHLY and CDR2 FYNNEI. The CDR3 consists of 12 residues. The V end lost 7 bases, the J end lost 0 bases, and 7 bases lay between the germline ends.

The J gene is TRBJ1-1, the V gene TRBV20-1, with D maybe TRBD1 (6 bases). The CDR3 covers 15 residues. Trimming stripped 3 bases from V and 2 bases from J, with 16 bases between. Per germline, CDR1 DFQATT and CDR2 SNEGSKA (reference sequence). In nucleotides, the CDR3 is TGCAGTGCTAGTAGTCTAGGGGGGGTCAACACTGAAGCTTTCTTT. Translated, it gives CSASSLGGVNTEAFF.